This TCR beta chain was documented in a study of T cell responses to AZD1222 COVID-19 vaccine. Germline V gene data show CDR1 as SGDLS and CDR2 as YYNGEE. V lost 0 bases and J 6 bases, leaving 8 bases between the germline ends. The CDR3 covers 13 residues. Timing groups of about 4 and about 12 weeks for second doses were pooled. Using immunoSEQ multiplex PCR, the repertoire was profiled, and TCRdb retains in-frame clones only, with some absent. The sample yields approximately 140,000 clones, approximately 92% seen once. Points from the study as a whole: The donor group comprised mostly white British people and more females; the analysis possibly underestimated clonal diversity. Spike-specific TCR breadth and depth were elevated following two AZD1222 doses.

To note about this clone: Its antigen remains unidentified.

The material sequenced was peripheral blood, taken 28 days after the second AZD1222 dose. The clonotype comes from an adult who received the AZD1222 COVID-19 vaccine. The V call is TRBV9, the J call TRBJ2-3; D call uncertain. The CDR3 nucleotides read TGTGCCAGCAGCGTAGTATCAGCTGATACGCAGTATTTT. It is translated as CASSVVSADTQYF.